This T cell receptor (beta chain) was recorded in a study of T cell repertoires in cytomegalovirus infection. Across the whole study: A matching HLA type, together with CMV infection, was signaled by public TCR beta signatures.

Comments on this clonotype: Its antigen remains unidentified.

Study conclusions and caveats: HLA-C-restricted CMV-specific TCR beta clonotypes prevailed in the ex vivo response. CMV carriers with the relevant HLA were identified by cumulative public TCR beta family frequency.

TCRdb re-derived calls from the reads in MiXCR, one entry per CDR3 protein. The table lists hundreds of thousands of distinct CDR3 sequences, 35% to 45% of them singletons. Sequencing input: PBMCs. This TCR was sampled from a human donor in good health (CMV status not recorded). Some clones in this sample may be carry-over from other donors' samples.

CDR3 sequence (DNA): TGTGCCACCTCGACTAGCGAAAAGAGGCGAGATACGCAGTATTTT. Translation: CATSTSEKRRDTQYF. The chain employs TRBV28 and TRBJ2-3; 8 nucleotides match TRBD2. This CDR3 is built from 15 residues. Trimming removed 10 bases from V and 5 bases from J; junction bases left unmatched: 14. Germline assignment: CDR1 MDHEN and CDR2 SYDVKM.